The 2 T cell receptor beta chains in this list originate from one sample, sequenced in a study of shared clonotypes between healthy human individuals. Assay used: immunoSEQ multiplex PCR; TCRdb lists only in-frame clones, some missing. The sample comprises 2 million to 2.5 million clones, 90% to 96% of which are singletons, and 0.1% to 0.15% rests with the top ten. Material for sequencing was naive CD4+ T cells sorted from blood. The subset was: CD45RA+ positively selected. These receptors were obtained from a man younger than 30 in good health.

The V call is TRBV6-1, the J call TRBJ1-2; maybe TRBD1 (6 bases). CDR1 is MNHNS and CDR2 is SASEGT in the germline V gene. The V and J ends lost 5 bases and 4 bases respectively, with 14 bases between them. The CDR3 is made up of 14 amino acids. CDR3 loop: CASSPGQSGYGYTF. The CDR3 DNA follows: TGTGCCAGCAGTCCTGGACAGTCGGGCTATGGCTACACCTTC.

This clone was observed once. The rearrangement links TRBV27 to TRBJ2-1; a weak D match, TRBD1 (6 bases). V lost 5 bases and J 5 bases, leaving 16 bases between the germline ends. The CDR3 runs 15 residues. Germline CDR1 and CDR2: MNHEY and SMNVEV (reference sequence). The CDR3 region has the DNA TGTGCCAGCAGTCCTGACAGGTACCCAGACAATGAGCAGTTCTTC. Its protein is CASSPDRYPDNEQFF.